Each of the 27 T cell receptor beta chains below was sequenced from the same sample in a study of cytomegalovirus exposure and HLA in healthy donors. PCR employed 60 Vbeta and 13 Jbeta primers. Measured with immunoSEQ multiplex PCR; TCRdb has only the in-frame clones, and not every one. Of 180,000 or so clones detected, around 75% appear once; the ten largest clones hold about 3.1%. The specimen was PBMCs. These receptors all come from a female donor in good health and CMV-seronegative.

V gene TRBV28 combines with J gene TRBJ2-1; 8 bases are a match to TRBD2. The CDR3 length is 16 residues. The junction had 6 bases not matched to a gene; V was cut back by 1 base and J by 4 bases. CDR1 is MDHEN, CDR2 SYDVKM, per germline. The CDR3 region is CASSLSGGGLYNEQFF. CDR3 coding DNA: TGTGCCAGCAGTTTATCGGGGGGGGGCCTTTACAATGAGCAGTTCTTC.

This clone counts as medium-sized. The chain uses TRBV11-2 and TRBJ2-6; tentative D call: TRBD1 (5 bases). CDR3 length: 15 residues. Trimming took 5 bases from V and 1 from J, leaving 9 bases between them. Germline V gives CDR1 SGHAT, CDR2 FQNNGV. The CDR3 spells CASSAQGSGANVLTF. Here the CDR3 DNA reads TGTGCCAGCAGCGCCCAGGGTTCTGGGGCCAACGTCCTGACTTTC.

The CDR3 protein is CASSVRPKPTSYEQYF. Written as DNA, the CDR3 is TGCGCCAGCAGTGTGAGGCCGAAACCCACCTCCTACGAGCAGTACTTC. The chain employs TRBV10-1 and TRBJ2-7; D remains ambiguous. The V end was cut by 4 bases, the J end by 0 bases, with 16 bases between. CDR1 and CDR2 from the germline V gene are WNHNN and SYGVQD (reference sequence). This CDR3 comprises 16 residues.

This chain links TRBV6-5 with TRBJ1-3, with a possible D match to TRBD1 (6 bases). Looked up from germline, CDR1 is MNHEY and CDR2 is SVGAGI. CDR3 length: 15 residues. V was clipped by 0 bases and J by 4 bases, with 10 bases between them. CDR3 bases: TGTGCCAGCAGTTACTCTACAGGGAGAGGAAACACCATATATTTT. Amino acids: CASSYSTGRGNTIYF.

The V gene is TRBV7-3, the J gene TRBJ2-2, with no clear D. The CDR3 is 12 residues long. CDR1 and CDR2 (germline): SGHTA, FQGTGA. The V gene lost 3 bases and the J gene lost 7 bases, with 6 bases spanning the gap. The DNA for the CDR3 is TGTGCCAGCAGCTTGGGCTACGGGGAGCTGTTTTTT. It yields the protein CASSLGYGELFF.

The chain employs TRBV5-1 and TRBJ1-1; D unresolved. Per the germline V gene, CDR1 is SGHRS and CDR2 is YFSETQ. CDR3 length: 15 residues. V lost 1 base and J 0 bases, leaving 10 bases between the germline ends. CDR3 coding DNA: TGCGCCAGCAGCTTGAACCCAGTAATGAACACTGAAGCTTTCTTT. Amino acid sequence: CASSLNPVMNTEAFF. Full variable domain (outside the CDR3, taken from reference TRBV5-1 and TRBJ1-1): KAGVTQTPRYLIKTRGQQVTLSCSPISGHRSVSWYQQTPGQGLQFLFEYFSETQRNKGNFPGRFSGRQFSNSRSEMNVSTLELGDSALYLCASSLNPVMNTEAFFGQGTRLTVV.

The rearrangement uses TRBV19 and TRBJ2-3; D possibly corresponds to TRBD2 (7 bases). V was shortened by 5 bases and J by 5 bases, with 17 bases between the two germline ends. Germline V gene lookup returns CDR1 LNHDA and CDR2 SQIVND (reference sequence). The CDR3 is made up of 15 amino acids. This CDR3 is CASSLLGGARDTQYF. The CDR3 DNA follows: TGTGCCAGTAGTCTATTGGGGGGGGCTAGAGATACGCAGTATTTT. The full variable domain, in which reference TRBV19 and TRBJ2-3 provide the parts outside the CDR3, is DGGITQSPKYLFRKEGQNVTLSCEQNLNHDAMYWYRQDPGQGLRLIYYSQIVNDFQKGDIAEGYSVSREKKESFPLTVTSAQKNPTAFYLCASSLLGGARDTQYFGPGTRLTVL.

J is TRBJ2-3 and V is TRBV7-8, with 7 bases lining up with TRBD1. The CDR3 spans 14 residues. The J segment lost 6 bases and the V segment lost 5 bases, leaving 8 bases of the junction unmatched. In germline, CDR1 is SGHVS, CDR2 FQNEAQ. This chain's CDR3 is CASSTPGGRDTQYF. CDR3 sequence (DNA): TGTGCCAGCAGCACCCCAGGGGGACGCGATACGCAGTATTTT.

In this sample, this clone turned up a few times. The chain uses TRBV5-4 and TRBJ1-2, with 7 bases matching TRBD1. The V gene's germline CDR1 is SGHNT and CDR2 YYREEE (reference sequence). CDR3 size: 16 residues. The V gene end was trimmed by 0 bases and the J gene end by 3 bases; junction bases not matched to a gene: 8. The DNA of the CDR3 is TGTGCCAGCAGCTTGGTCGTACAGGGGAATGACTATGGCTACACCTTC. Its translation: CASSLVVQGNDYGYTF. Full variable domain (remainder filled in from reference TRBV5-4 and TRBJ1-2): ETGVTQSPTHLIKTRGQQVTLRCSSQSGHNTVSWYQQALGQGPQFIFQYYREEENGRGNFPPRFSGLQFPNYSSELNVNALELDDSALYLCASSLVVQGNDYGYTFGSGTRLTVV.

V usage is TRBV7-9 and J usage is TRBJ2-7; TRBD1 aligns across 8 bases. This CDR3 is built from 14 residues. Trimming cost V 5 bases and J 8 bases; bases outside gene matches: 11. Germline assignment: CDR1 SEHNR and CDR2 FQNEAQ (reference sequence). The CDR3 bases are TGTGCCAGCAGCCCCCGGACAGGGTTAAGGAAGCAGTACTTC. Translation: CASSPRTGLRKQYF.

This chain connects TRBV27 to TRBJ1-2, with TRBD1 as a possible D gene (5 bases). This CDR3 contains 14 residues. Trimming removed 5 bases from V and 4 bases from J, with 14 bases in between. Germline V gene data show CDR1 as MNHEY and CDR2 as SMNVEV (reference sequence). The CDR3, as DNA: TGTGCCAGCAGTCCGCAGGGAGGCCTCTATGGCTACACCTTC. It codes for CASSPQGGLYGYTF.

V usage is TRBV2 and J usage is TRBJ2-7, with D uncertain. V lost 0 bases and J 1 base, leaving 7 bases between the germline ends. Germline V gene lookup returns CDR1 SNHLY and CDR2 FYNNEI. This CDR3 is 14 amino acids long. The CDR3 region is CASSEAAVSYEQYF. CDR3 bases: TGTGCCAGCAGTGAAGCCGCAGTTTCCTACGAGCAGTACTTC. The variable domain in full, completed from reference TRBV2 and TRBJ2-7, reads EPEVTQTPSHQVTQMGQEVILRCVPISNHLYFYWYRQILGQKVEFLVSFYNNEISEKSEIFDDQFSVERPDGSNFTLKIRSTKLEDSAMYFCASSEAAVSYEQYFGPGTRLTVT.

This chain links TRBV7-9 with TRBJ2-7; D not resolved. Germline V gene sequence: CDR1 SEHNR, CDR2 FQNEAQ (reference sequence). V gave up 1 base and J gave up 1 base, with 8 bases separating them. This CDR3 spans 14 amino acids. The CDR3 region has the DNA TGTGCCAGCAGCTTAGGAAAACAGTCCTACGAGCAGTACTTC. It specifies CASSLGKQSYEQYF.

The J gene is TRBJ1-4, the V gene TRBV6-5; D is uncertain. This CDR3 comprises 14 residues. Germline V gene sequence: CDR1 MNHEY, CDR2 SVGAGI. V lost 5 bases to trimming and J lost 8 bases, with 15 bases between them. CDR3 DNA sequence: TGTGCCAGCAGTGATGCGGTGGGTTGGGAAAAACTGTTTTTT. Residues: CASSDAVGWEKLFF.

The V call is TRBV28, the J call TRBJ2-5, with 14 bases that match TRBD2. Germline V gene sequence: CDR1 MDHEN, CDR2 SYDVKM. Trimming took 3 bases from V and 5 from J; bases not matched to a gene: 8. This CDR3 has 17 residues. CDR3 residues: CASSFETSGRDRETQYF. CDR3 bases: TGTGCCAGCAGTTTTGAGACTAGCGGGAGGGACAGGGAGACCCAGTACTTC.

The V gene is TRBV7-2, the J gene TRBJ2-1; 10 bases match TRBD2. The CDR3 is 14 amino acids. The V gene's germline CDR1 is SGHTA and CDR2 FQGNSA. The J segment lost 8 bases and the V segment lost 5 bases, leaving 6 bases of the junction unmatched. The DNA for the CDR3 is TGTGCCAGCAGCAAGGGACTAGCGTTCTATGAGCAGTTCTTC. Amino acids: CASSKGLAFYEQFF. The entire variable domain, with the rest obtained from reference TRBV7-2 and TRBJ2-1, is as follows: GAGVSQSPSNKVTEKGKDVELRCDPISGHTALYWYRQSLGQGLEFLIYFQGNSAPDKSGLPSDRFSAERTGGSVSTLTIQRTQQEDSAVYLCASSKGLAFYEQFFGPGTRLTVL.

V gene TRBV6-1 combines with J gene TRBJ1-5, with 7 nucleotides matching TRBD1. The CDR3 length is 16 residues. The germline V gene has CDR1 MNHNS and CDR2 SASEGT. V shed 1 base and J 3 bases; nucleotides not matched to a gene: 6. The CDR3 loop reads CASSEGLTGSNQPQHF. The CDR3 nucleotides read TGTGCCAGCAGTGAAGGCCTGACAGGGTCCAATCAGCCCCAGCATTTT.

The CDR3 here is CASSTNGGSGNTIYF. DNA of the CDR3: TGTGCCAGCAGCACCAACGGCGGATCTGGAAACACCATATATTTT. The rearrangement joins TRBV6-5 to TRBJ1-3; D is undetermined. CDR1 is MNHEY, CDR2 SVGAGI, per germline. V was trimmed by 6 bases and J by 1 base, leaving 13 bases between them. The CDR3 runs 15 residues.

In this sample, this clone turned up a few times. This chain joins TRBV5-1 and TRBJ2-7; possibly TRBD2 for D (5 bases). V shed 4 bases and J shed 4 bases, with 15 bases lying between them. Germline-derived CDR1 and CDR2 are SGHRS and YFSETQ. The CDR3 length is 14 residues. The CDR3 DNA follows: TGCGCCAGCAGCATGGGAACAGCGGCATACGAGCAGTACTTC. It yields the protein CASSMGTAAYEQYF.

The chain recombines TRBV5-4 with TRBJ2-1; 7 bases are a match to TRBD1. The CDR3 is made up of 12 amino acids. Looked up from germline, CDR1 is SGHNT and CDR2 is YYREEE (reference sequence). V was clipped by 4 bases and J by 8 bases; unmatched bases: 3. In DNA form, the CDR3 reads TGTGCCAGCAGCGATGGACAGGATGAGCAGTTCTTC. This gives the protein CASSDGQDEQFF. Looking up the rest from reference TRBV5-4 and TRBJ2-1 gives the full variable domain: ETGVTQSPTHLIKTRGQQVTLRCSSQSGHNTVSWYQQALGQGPQFIFQYYREEENGRGNFPPRFSGLQFPNYSSELNVNALELDDSALYLCASSDGQDEQFFGPGTRLTVL.

This sequence joins TRBV6-4 and TRBJ1-5; D remains ambiguous. CDR1 and CDR2 from the germline V gene are MRHNA and SNTAGT. V was pared by 10 bases and J by 0 bases, with 13 bases between. This CDR3 has 14 residues. The CDR3 region is CATAIDGSNQPQHF. In nucleotides, the CDR3 is TGTGCCACCGCGATCGATGGTAGCAATCAGCCCCAGCATTTT.

The chain combines TRBV7-6 with TRBJ2-7; weak D call: TRBD1 (5 bases). The V gene's germline CDR1 is SGHVS and CDR2 FNYEAQ. This CDR3 is built from 12 residues. V lost 5 bases to trimming and J lost 4 bases, with 9 bases between them. CDR3 DNA sequence: TGTGCCAGCAGCCCAAACAGGTACGAGCAGTACTTC. Amino acid sequence: CASSPNRYEQYF.

The CDR3 DNA reads as TGTGCCTGGAGTGTAAGGAGGGACAGGGTGAAGTACAATGAGCAGTTCTTC. It yields the protein CAWSVRRDRVKYNEQFF. The V gene is TRBV30, the J gene TRBJ2-1, with 9 nucleotides matching TRBD1. Per the germline V gene, CDR1 is GTSNPN and CDR2 is SVGIG (reference sequence). Trimming removed 0 bases from V and 4 bases from J; junction bases left unmatched: 10. The CDR3 is made up of 17 amino acids.

The chain uses TRBV9 and TRBJ1-2; 7 bases align to TRBD1. This CDR3 is 16 amino acids long. Germline trimming cut 3 bases from V and 0 bases from J; bases unmatched to any gene: 8. Germline values: CDR1 SGDLS, CDR2 YYNGEE. CDR3 in amino acids: CASSETPGQTNYGYTF. The DNA of the CDR3 is TGTGCCAGCAGCGAAACTCCGGGACAGACTAACTATGGCTACACCTTC.

The chain is built from TRBV28 and TRBJ2-2; 7 nucleotides line up with TRBD2. Unmatched junction bases numbered 4, after V lost 2 bases and J lost 1 base. This CDR3 is built from 16 residues. In germline, CDR1 is MDHEN, CDR2 SYDVKM. The CDR3 nucleotides are TGTGCCAGCAGTTTAATGGCTAGCGGGAACACCGGGGAGCTGTTTTTT. Translating it yields CASSLMASGNTGELFF.

The chain links TRBV13 to TRBJ2-7; no reliable D call. V was shortened by 6 bases and J by 4 bases, with 10 bases between the two germline ends. This CDR3 comprises 12 residues. Germline loops: CDR1 PRHDT, CDR2 FYEKMQ (reference sequence). CDR3 sequence (DNA): TGTGCCAGCAGTTCCGACAAGTACGAGCAGTACTTC. It is translated as CASSSDKYEQYF. Filled out from reference TRBV13 and TRBJ2-7, the complete variable domain reads AAGVIQSPRHLIKEKRETATLKCYPIPRHDTVYWYQQGPGQDPQFLISFYEKMQSDKGSIPDRFSAQQFSDYHSELNMSSLELGDSALYFCASSSDKYEQYFGPGTRLTVT.

The chain carries TRBV27 and TRBJ1-5; D is possibly TRBD1 (5 bases). The V and J ends lost 4 bases and 5 bases respectively, with 9 bases between them. The CDR3 contains 13 residues. The germline V gene encodes CDR1 MNHEY and CDR2 SMNVEV (reference sequence). This CDR3 is CASSSTVDQPQHF. In nucleotides, the CDR3 is TGTGCCAGCAGTTCGACAGTTGATCAGCCCCAGCATTTT.